This T cell receptor beta chain is drawn from a study of PD-1 blockade in classical Hodgkin lymphoma. Study-wide results and limits: Causes of the repertoire differences remain undefined, possibly disease activity or prior therapy.

A word on this clone: Its antigen is not identified.

This CDR3 comprises 18 residues. The table came from immunoSEQ multiplex PCR; TCRdb's copy has only in-frame clones and leaves some out. This sample has 20,000 to 25,000 clones, with 90% to 95% found just once. Time point indicated: newly diagnosed, previously untreated cHL patient sample. This chain links TRBV21-1 with TRBJ2-6. TRBV21-1 is reported as a pseudogene. This TCR was sampled from a human donor with classical Hodgkin lymphoma. Input material: peripheral blood mononuclear cells (PBMCs). CDR3 nucleotide sequence: TGTGCCAGCAGCGAGGACCTCTCGGCCCTTTCTGGGGCCAACGTCCTGACTTTC. Encoded protein: CASSEDLSALSGANVLTF.